This T cell receptor beta chain was observed in a study of T cells after yellow fever vaccination. Overall study results and limits: Abundant bulk-population clonotypes could contaminate the FACS-sorted repertoires.

The CDR3 has 16 amino acids. CDR1 is SGHTA and CDR2 is FQGTGA in the germline V gene. V lost 5 bases and J lost 8; bases outside the gene matches: 15. Synthesis of TCR cDNA relied on 5'RACE template switching, which attached a universal primer site and UMIs. TCRdb re-called the 5' RACE reads through MiXCR, storing one row per CDR3 protein. The data contain 450,000 to 550,000 distinct CDR3 sequences, about a fifth of them seen just once; the ten biggest clones take up 16%. This clonotype was seen only a few times. Its antigen is not known. The TCR sequence derives from a man aged 18 to 29 who received the YFV17D yellow fever vaccine. V usage is TRBV7-3 and J usage is TRBJ1-1, with 9 bases matching TRBD1. Sequencing used PBMCs, obtained less than 25 days after the first yellow fever vaccination. CDR3 DNA sequence: TGTGCCAGCAGCCTTACAGGGGGCGTTCTTTCAGCCGAAGCTTTCTTT. Translated: CASSLTGGVLSAEAFF. Drawing the rest from reference TRBV7-3 and TRBJ1-1, the complete variable domain is GAGVSQTPSNKVTEKGKYVELRCDPISGHTALYWYRQSLGQGPEFLIYFQGTGAADDSGLPNDRFFAVRPEGSVSTLKIQRTERGDSAVYLCASSLTGGVLSAEAFFGQGTRLTVV.